This TCR delta chain was sequenced in a study of Vδ1+ human thymocytes. The study, taken as a whole, reports: Approximately 20% of thymic delta-chain sequences were Vdelta2, with few Vdelta3, unlike blood Vdelta1+ controls. Bulk repertoire data may be misinterpreted because of unexpected Vdelta2 sequences. Donors shared many TRG clonotypes but few TRD clonotypes. In the thymus, TRG and TRD repertoires looked highly polyclonal with Gaussian CDR3 lengths.

Alphabeta T cells were depleted, then CD3+ Vdelta1+ Vdelta2- thymocytes were FACS-sorted. RNA was extracted from the cells and then reverse transcribed. The CDR3 regions were amplified by multiplex PCR from V-gene primers to a constant-region primer. TCRdb reprocessed the multiplex PCR reads using CATT. The profile shows around 56,000 delta-chain clones, over 13% of them singletons. Germline V CDR1 and CDR2: TSWWSYY, QGS. This CDR3 is 17 amino acids long. Trimming shortened V by 4 bases and J by 1 base, and 19 bases separated the two germline ends. This clone occurred a few times. Its antigen is unknown.

The sequenced sample was Vdelta1+ gamma-delta thymocytes from the thymus. The subset is: FACS-sorted CD3+ TCRalphabeta- TCRVdelta1+ TCRVdelta2- thymocytes. The receptor was isolated from a girl under three years old who had congenital heart surgery. The rearrangement uses TRDV1 and TRDJ1; no reliable D call. CDR3 bases: TGTGCTCTTGGGGGACCTCCCTCCCGTACAATCACCGATAAACTCATCTTT. Translated, it gives CALGGPPSRTITDKLIF.